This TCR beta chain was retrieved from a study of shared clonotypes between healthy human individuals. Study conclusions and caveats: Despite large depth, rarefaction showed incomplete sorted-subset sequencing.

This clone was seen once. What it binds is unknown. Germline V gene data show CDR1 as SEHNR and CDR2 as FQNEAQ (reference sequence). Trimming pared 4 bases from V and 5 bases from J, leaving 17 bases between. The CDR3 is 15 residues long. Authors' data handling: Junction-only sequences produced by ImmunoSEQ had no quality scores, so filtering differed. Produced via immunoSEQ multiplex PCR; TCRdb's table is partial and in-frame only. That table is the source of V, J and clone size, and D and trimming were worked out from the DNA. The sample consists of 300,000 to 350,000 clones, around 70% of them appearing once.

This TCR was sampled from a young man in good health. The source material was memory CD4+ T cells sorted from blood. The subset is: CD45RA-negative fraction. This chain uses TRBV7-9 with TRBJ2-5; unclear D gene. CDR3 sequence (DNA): TGTGCCAGCAGCTCCCCCGGCCCCGGCATCGAGACCCAGTACTTC. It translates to CASSSPGPGIETQYF. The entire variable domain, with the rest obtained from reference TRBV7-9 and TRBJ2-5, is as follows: DTGVSQNPRHKITKRGQNVTFRCDPISEHNRLYWYRQTLGQGPEFLTYFQNEAQLEKSRLLSDRFSAERPKGSFSTLEIQRTEQGDSAMYLCASSSPGPGIETQYFGPGTRLLVL.